These 18 T cell receptor beta chains were all obtained from the same sample, sequenced in a study of blood T cell repertoires in COVID-19. Some clones are missing from TCRdb's copy, which holds only in-frame ones; the method was immunoSEQ multiplex PCR. The sample comprises 120,000 or so clones, around four fifths of which are singletons, and 25% rests with the top ten. The specimen was peripheral blood. These receptors all come from a human donor in a cohort sampled during active COVID-19.

V is TRBV7-9 and J is TRBJ1-1; 11 positions match TRBD1. The V gene end was trimmed by 6 bases and the J gene end by 3 bases; junction bases not matched to a gene: 9. The CDR3 length is 16 residues. Germline-derived CDR1 and CDR2 are SEHNR and FQNEAQ (reference sequence). The CDR3 loop reads CASRPGQGAGYTEAFF. CDR3 coding DNA: TGTGCCAGCAGGCCAGGACAGGGGGCAGGGTACACTGAAGCTTTCTTT.

This clone was observed a few times. The chain combines TRBV28 with TRBJ1-1, with unresolved D. Per germline, CDR1 MDHEN and CDR2 SYDVKM. This CDR3 spans 15 amino acids. V shed 5 bases and J shed 0 bases, with 13 bases lying between them. The CDR3 spells CASSLRGLLNTEAFF. The CDR3 coding sequence is TGTGCCAGCAGTCTCCGAGGGCTCTTGAACACTGAAGCTTTCTTT.

The rearrangement joins TRBV18 to TRBJ1-1, with TRBD1 matching over 12 bases. CDR3 length equals 15 residues. The ends lost 5 bases at V and 5 bases at J; junction bases unmatched: 6. Germline CDR1 and CDR2: KGHSH and LQKENI. The CDR3 sequence is CASSTGQGAQTEAFF. The CDR3 DNA is TGTGCCAGCTCAACGGGACAGGGGGCGCAGACTGAAGCTTTCTTT.

This clone was observed a single time. This chain connects TRBV5-6 to TRBJ1-6; 10 bases are shared with TRBD1. CDR1 and CDR2 (germline): SGHDT, YYEEEE. The CDR3 totals 15 residues. V lost 4 bases to trimming and J lost 10 bases; unmatched junction nucleotides: 8. This chain's CDR3 is CASSPRTGGGSPLHF. DNA of the CDR3: TGTGCCAGCAGCCCACGGACAGGGGGAGGATCACCCCTCCACTTT.

The genes are TRBV24-1 and TRBJ1-5; 7 nucleotides align to TRBD1. The germline V gene encodes CDR1 KGHDR and CDR2 SFDVKD. The trim removed 3 bases at V and 9 bases at J, leaving 13 bases unmatched. CDR3 length equals 16 residues. This CDR3 is CATSDGRQGGSGPQHF. CDR3 coding DNA: TGTGCCACCAGTGATGGTAGGCAGGGGGGCTCAGGGCCCCAGCATTTT.

The J gene is TRBJ1-4, the V gene TRBV28; perhaps TRBD1 as D (5 bases). Between the trimmed V and J ends, which lost 3 bases and 8 bases, there was a span of 19 bases. Looked up from germline, CDR1 is MDHEN and CDR2 is SYDVKM. CDR3 length: 16 amino acids. The CDR3 spells CASSFIGDLQEEKLFF. CDR3 coding DNA: TGTGCCAGCAGTTTTATCGGCGACTTACAGGAGGAAAAACTGTTTTTT.

The rearrangement links TRBV28 to TRBJ1-5; TRBD1 is a possible D gene (5 bases). This CDR3 is 13 amino acids long. The germline CDR1 and CDR2 sequences are MDHEN and SYDVKM. Trimming removed 2 bases at V and 7 bases at J, with 9 bases between. The DNA for the CDR3 is TGTGCCAGCAGTTTACAGGGAAAACAGCCCCAGCATTTT. Its protein product is CASSLQGKQPQHF.

V is TRBV7-2 and J is TRBJ2-1; D call uncertain. The CDR3 sequence is 13 residues long. The V end lost 4 bases, the J end lost 8 bases, and 12 bases lay between the germline ends. Germline loops: CDR1 SGHTA, CDR2 FQGNSA. CDR3 coding DNA: TGTGCCAGCAGCTCAGATTGGTTGGATGAGCAGTTCTTC. Its protein product is CASSSDWLDEQFF.

V usage is TRBV11-3 and J usage is TRBJ2-6; 11 bases agree with TRBD1. V lost 5 bases to trimming and J lost 0 bases; unmatched junction nucleotides: 6. Germline-derived CDR1 and CDR2 are SGHNT and YENEEA. This CDR3 has 18 amino acids. The CDR3 is CASSPGQGVFSGANVLTF. CDR3 sequence (DNA): TGTGCCAGCAGCCCGGGACAGGGGGTTTTCTCTGGGGCCAACGTCCTGACTTTC. The complete variable domain, with remaining parts taken from reference TRBV11-3 and TRBJ2-6, reads EAGVVQSPRYKIIEKKQPVAFWCNPISGHNTLYWYLQNLGQGPELLIRYENEEAVDDSQLPKDRFSAERLKGVDSTLKIQPAELGDSAVYLCASSPGQGVFSGANVLTFGAGSRLTVL.

This clone was seen a handful of times. This sequence joins TRBV11-2 and TRBJ2-7; D is unresolved. The CDR3 covers 14 residues. CDR1 is SGHAT, CDR2 FQNNGV, per germline. Trimming left V 8 bases short and J 2 bases short, with 16 bases between. The CDR3 here is CASSGRSGPYEQYF. The CDR3 region has the DNA TGTGCCAGCTCTGGAAGGTCGGGTCCCTACGAGCAGTACTTC.

This sequence joins TRBV7-9 and TRBJ1-6; 8 bases agree with TRBD1. This CDR3 has 16 amino acids. CDR1 is SEHNR, CDR2 FQNEAQ, per germline (reference sequence). V gave up 5 bases and J gave up 7 bases; unmatched junction bases: 10. CDR3 loop: CASSDRDRIGNSPLHF. The CDR3 DNA reads as TGTGCCAGCAGCGACCGGGACAGGATAGGCAATTCACCCCTCCACTTT.

In its sample, this clone was seen once. The rearrangement uses TRBV15 and TRBJ1-4; D perhaps matches TRBD1 (5 bases). The germline V gene encodes CDR1 LNHNV and CDR2 YYDKDF (reference sequence). The CDR3 length is 15 residues. Between the trimmed V and J ends, which lost 0 bases and 5 bases, there was a span of 10 bases. This chain's CDR3 is CATSREAGINEKLFF. The CDR3 nucleotides are TGTGCCACCAGCAGAGAGGCAGGGATAAATGAAAAACTGTTTTTT.

The chain recombines TRBV4-2 with TRBJ1-3; TRBD1 is a possible D gene (5 bases). The CDR3 is 15 residues long. V lost 1 base, J lost 2 bases, and 9 bases lay in between. From germline, CDR1 is LGHNA and CDR2 YNFKEQ. The CDR3, as DNA: TGTGCCAGCAGCCAAGCCCCGGGGGCTGGAAACACCATATATTTT. Encoded protein: CASSQAPGAGNTIYF.

The V gene is TRBV28, the J gene TRBJ2-7; D gene unclear. Germline CDR1 reads MDHEN; CDR2 reads SYDVKM. The CDR3 covers 15 residues. V gave up 4 bases and J gave up 0 bases, with 13 bases separating them. The CDR3 DNA reads as TGTGCCAGCAGTTCCTCTAAGGCTAGCTCCTACGAGCAGTACTTC. It translates to CASSSSKASSYEQYF. The full variable domain, completed using reference TRBV28 and TRBJ2-7, is DVKVTQSSRYLVKRTGEKVFLECVQDMDHENMFWYRQDPGLGLRLIYFSYDVKMKEKGDIPEGYSVSREKKERFSLILESASTNQTSMYLCASSSSKASSYEQYFGPGTRLTVT.

The rearrangement links TRBV7-9 to TRBJ1-1; D is possibly TRBD1 (5 bases). The CDR3 loop spans 16 amino acids. Per the germline V gene, CDR1 is SEHNR and CDR2 is FQNEAQ (reference sequence). Trimming removed 1 base at V and 0 bases at J, with 12 bases between. In nucleotides, the CDR3 is TGTGCCAGCAGCTTAGATTGGACACTTATGAACACTGAAGCTTTCTTT. Amino acid sequence: CASSLDWTLMNTEAFF.

As DNA, the CDR3 is TGTGCCAGCTCAGACGGGACAGGGTCCTACGAGCAGTACTTC. It encodes CASSDGTGSYEQYF. This chain uses TRBV18 with TRBJ2-7, with 9 bases that match TRBD1. Germline CDR1 is KGHSH and CDR2 is LQKENI. V shed 5 bases and J 1 base; nucleotides not matched to a gene: 3. There are 14 residues in the CDR3.

Only a few counts were recorded for this clone. The rearrangement links TRBV7-2 to TRBJ2-7; a possible D gene is TRBD2 (6 bases). In germline, CDR1 is SGHTA, CDR2 FQGNSA. The CDR3 is 16 residues long. Trimming stripped 1 base from V and 7 bases from J, with 20 bases between. This chain's CDR3 is CASSLVAGSESWEQYF. The CDR3 coding sequence is TGTGCCAGCAGCTTAGTCGCGGGATCCGAATCCTGGGAGCAGTACTTC.

The rearrangement uses TRBV18 and TRBJ2-7; D unclear. Germline V gene sequence: CDR1 KGHSH, CDR2 LQKENI. The ends were cut back, 3 bases at V and 3 bases at J, with 12 bases in the middle. CDR3 length equals 14 residues. The CDR3 protein is CASSPGSARYEQYF. For the CDR3, the DNA is TGTGCCAGCTCACCCGGAAGCGCTCGCTACGAGCAGTACTTC.